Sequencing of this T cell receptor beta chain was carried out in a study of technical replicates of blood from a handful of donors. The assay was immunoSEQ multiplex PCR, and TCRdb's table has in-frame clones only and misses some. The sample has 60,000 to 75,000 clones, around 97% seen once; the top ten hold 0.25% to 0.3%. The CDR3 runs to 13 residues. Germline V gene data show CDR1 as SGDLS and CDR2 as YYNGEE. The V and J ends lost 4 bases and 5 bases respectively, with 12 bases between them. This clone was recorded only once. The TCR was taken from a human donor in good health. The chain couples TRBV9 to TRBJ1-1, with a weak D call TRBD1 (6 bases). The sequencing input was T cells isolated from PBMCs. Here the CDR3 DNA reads TGTGCCAGCAGCCTAAGGGGGGGGACTGAAGCTTTCTTT. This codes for CASSLRGGTEAFF.